This TCR beta chain was recorded in a study of blood T cell repertoires in COVID-19. Study in general: Specimens from acute and convalescent COVID-19 originated in the United States, Italy and Spain. PBMCs, B-cell-depleted T cells, or T cells provided the cDNA or gDNA that made up the material.

How the authors handled the data: Amplification of reference gene primers was used by the study to estimate nucleated cell counts. The method was immunoSEQ multiplex PCR; TCRdb's version includes in-frame clones alone and lacks a portion of them. The V and J calls and clone size were taken over from that table, and D and trimming were inferred from the DNA. The repertoire holds about 200,000 clones, with approximately 80% as singletons. V dropped 4 bases and J dropped 4; count of bases not matched to a gene: 6. This CDR3 region has 16 residues. Germline CDR1 KGHSH, CDR2 LQKENI. This clone was recorded only once.

The sequencing input was peripheral blood. The chain uses TRBV18 and TRBJ2-3; TRBD1 agrees at 12 bases. The receptor was derived from a man in his sixties with COVID-19, enrolled during active disease. The CDR3 sequence: CASSLVGTGGSDTQYF. The DNA for the CDR3 is TGTGCCAGCTCACTGGTCGGGACAGGGGGCTCAGATACGCAGTATTTT.